This T cell receptor (beta chain) was recovered during a study of technical replicates of blood from a handful of donors. This clone was counted between two and nine times. Using immunoSEQ multiplex PCR, the repertoire was profiled, and TCRdb retains in-frame clones only, with some absent. Of about 70,000 clones detected, about nine tenths appear once; the ten largest clones hold 0.41%. Germline V gene lookup returns CDR1 MNHEY and CDR2 SMNVEV (reference sequence). The ends were cut back, 6 bases at V and 10 bases at J, with 12 bases in the middle. The CDR3 loop spans 11 amino acids. Sample: T cells isolated from PBMCs. The clonotype comes from a human donor in good health. V and J are TRBV27 and TRBJ1-1; no clear D. CDR3 sequence reads: CASRQRGRAFF. The CDR3 DNA reads as TGTGCCAGCAGGCAACGGGGTAGAGCTTTCTTT.